These 8 T cell receptor beta chains came from one sample sequenced in a study of cytomegalovirus exposure and HLA in healthy donors. 60 Vbeta and 13 Jbeta primers were used in PCR. The data were produced by immunoSEQ multiplex PCR, yet TCRdb's version contains in-frame clones alone and is incomplete. In the table there are 63,000 or so clones, around 70% of which are singletons. The sequencing input was PBMCs. The origin of the receptors is a woman under 40 in good health and CMV-seropositive.

The genes are TRBV29-1 and TRBJ1-1; D remains unclear. The CDR3 sequence is 14 residues long. V lost 0 bases and J lost 7, with 15 bases in between. Germline V lookup: CDR1 SQVTM, CDR2 ANQGSEA. CDR3 region: CSVEEKGGPFEAFF. The CDR3 DNA reads TGCAGCGTTGAAGAGAAAGGAGGCCCGTTTGAAGCTTTCTTT.

V gene TRBV6-1 combines with J gene TRBJ1-2; the D gene is possibly TRBD1 (6 bases). CDR1 is MNHNS, CDR2 SASEGT, per germline. CDR3 length: 13 residues. The V gene lost 0 bases and the J gene lost 4 bases, with 6 bases spanning the gap. The CDR3, as DNA: TGTGCCAGCAGTGAAGCAGGGGGCTATGGCTACACCTTC. Encoded protein: CASSEAGGYGYTF.

V usage is TRBV7-9 and J usage is TRBJ1-2, with D perhaps TRBD1 (5 bases). Germline V gene sequence: CDR1 SEHNR, CDR2 FQNEAQ (reference sequence). CDR3 length equals 16 residues. V dropped 0 bases and J dropped 8 bases, with 19 bases sitting between them. The CDR3 bases are TGTGCCAGCAGCTTAGCGGATGTTGGTCAGGGTGTAGGCTACACCTTC. This encodes CASSLADVGQGVGYTF.

This clone appeared a few times. The chain combines TRBV19 with TRBJ2-1, with 9 bases that match TRBD2. J lost 12 bases, V lost 5 bases, and 2 bases had no gene match. The CDR3 covers 11 residues. Germline V CDR1 and CDR2: LNHDA, SQIVND (reference sequence). Here the CDR3 DNA reads TGTGCCAGTAGTGGGGGACTAGCGCAGTTCTTC. Amino acid sequence: CASSGGLAQFF.

This clone has more than one count but fewer than ten. The J gene is TRBJ1-1, the V gene TRBV28, with TRBD1 identical over 7 bases. V trimming: 4 bases; J trimming: 7 bases; junction bases outside the gene matches: 6. This CDR3 is built from 13 residues. Germline-derived CDR1 and CDR2 are MDHEN and SYDVKM. The CDR3, as DNA: TGTGCCAGCAGTTCAACAGGGGTGGGTGAAGCTTTCTTT. It is translated as CASSSTGVGEAFF.

DNA of the CDR3: TGTGCCAGCAGTTTCGACAGGGGGACTGAAGCTTTCTTT. Protein sequence: CASSFDRGTEAFF. This rearrangement joins TRBV27 to TRBJ1-1; 9 bases line up with TRBD1. This CDR3 region has 13 residues. Germline V lookup: CDR1 MNHEY, CDR2 SMNVEV (reference sequence). V dropped 3 bases and J dropped 5; count of bases not matched to a gene: 1.

The chain joins TRBV28 to TRBJ2-5, with 10 bases matching TRBD2. The CDR3 is 14 amino acids. V was clipped by 7 bases and J by 4 bases; unmatched bases: 6. Germline loops: CDR1 MDHEN, CDR2 SYDVKM. Here the CDR3 reads CASTPSGRGETQYF. In nucleotides, the CDR3 is TGTGCCAGCACTCCTAGCGGGAGAGGAGAGACCCAGTACTTC. Full variable domain (remainder filled in from reference TRBV28 and TRBJ2-5): DVKVTQSSRYLVKRTGEKVFLECVQDMDHENMFWYRQDPGLGLRLIYFSYDVKMKEKGDIPEGYSVSREKKERFSLILESASTNQTSMYLCASTPSGRGETQYFGPGTRLLVL.

The chain combines TRBV6-6 with TRBJ1-5; the match to TRBD1 covers 8 bases. CDR1 is MNHNY, CDR2 SVGAGI, per germline (reference sequence). This CDR3 has 14 residues. Losses at the gene ends were 5 bases for V and 7 bases for J; bases not matched to a gene: 7. CDR3 sequence: CASSEAGGDQPQHF. In DNA form, the CDR3 reads TGTGCCAGCAGTGAGGCAGGGGGCGACCAGCCCCAGCATTTT.